The clone carrying this TCR beta chain was observed many times. Its antigen is as yet unknown. This sample is drawn from a study of early T cells in non-severe SARS-CoV-2 infection. For the study at large: The chains were unpaired, and the sequenced material was bulk RNA from unsorted whole blood.

This CDR3 has 17 amino acids. After removal of 7 bases from V and 0 bases from J, the junction contained 14 bases not matched to a gene. Study-level findings and limits: Matching results from VDJdb favored anti-spike CD8 responses, leaving private and CD4 specificities undetected.

Unique molecular identifier tags were affixed to discrete cDNA molecules. TCRdb re-called the 5' RACE reads with MiXCR, one entry per CDR3 protein. The sample has some 12,000 distinct CDR3 sequences, around 5% seen once; the top ten hold approximately 9.8%. The sequence was collected from an adult who was a healthcare worker with PCR-confirmed SARS-CoV-2 infection or an uninfected control (not recorded which). The genes are TRBV12-3 or TRBV12-4 and TRBJ1-1; 7 bases map to TRBD1. Source material: whole blood. In DNA form, the CDR3 reads TGTGCCAGCAACATTAAGGGGGCTCGCAGCATGAACACTGAAGCTTTCTTT. Translating gives CASNIKGARSMNTEAFF.